Listed here are 14 T cell receptor beta chains from one sample, sequenced in a study of cytomegalovirus exposure and HLA in healthy donors. Primers: 60 Vbeta forward and 13 Jbeta reverse. The protocol was immunoSEQ multiplex PCR, while the TCRdb copy is restricted to in-frame clones and leaves out a portion. The sample has 200,000 to 250,000 clones. The sample consisted of PBMCs. These receptors were collected from a woman aged 25 to 39 in good health and CMV-seropositive.

The genes are TRBV6-5 and TRBJ1-2; D might be TRBD1 (6 bases). Germline V gives CDR1 MNHEY, CDR2 SVGAGI. The CDR3 has 14 amino acids. V gave up 5 bases and J gave up 2 bases, with 12 bases separating them. The CDR3 loop is CASSMDSPNYGYTF. The DNA for the CDR3 is TGTGCCAGCAGTATGGACAGCCCGAACTATGGCTACACCTTC.

The chain employs TRBV14 and TRBJ1-3; D ambiguous. The CDR3 is 14 residues long. Trimming left V 2 bases short and J 0 bases short, with 5 bases between. Germline lookup yields CDR1 SGHDN and CDR2 FVKESK. The CDR3 protein is CASSQFSSGNTIYF. CDR3 DNA sequence: TGTGCCAGCAGCCAATTTAGCTCTGGAAACACCATATATTTT.

The gene calls are TRBV19 and TRBJ2-3; 8 nucleotides line up with TRBD2. In germline, CDR1 is LNHDA, CDR2 SQIVND (reference sequence). V trimming: 4 bases; J trimming: 11 bases; junction bases outside the gene matches: 5. The CDR3 runs to 12 residues. The CDR3 bases are TGTGCCAGTAGTAGCGGGAGGTTTGGGCAGTATTTT. It encodes CASSSGRFGQYF.

Comments on this clone: In the same sample, other DNA sequences code for this CDR3. The chain carries TRBV27 and TRBJ1-5, with D unresolved. This CDR3 contains 12 residues. From germline, CDR1 is MNHEY and CDR2 SMNVEV (reference sequence). V gave up 3 bases and J gave up 6 bases, with 6 bases separating them. The CDR3 spells CASSFRGQPQHF. CDR3 sequence (DNA): TGTGCCAGCAGTTTCCGAGGTCAGCCCCAGCATTTT.

The V gene is TRBV2, the J gene TRBJ1-4, with D perhaps TRBD1 (6 bases). CDR1 and CDR2 (germline): SNHLY, FYNNEI. The ends were cut back, 5 bases at V and 4 bases at J, with 11 bases in the middle. The CDR3 runs to 14 residues. The CDR3 loop is CASSQDSYNEKLFF. The CDR3 region has the DNA TGTGCCAGCAGTCAGGACAGCTATAATGAAAAACTGTTTTTT. Based on the CDR3 plus reference TRBV2 and TRBJ1-4, the full variable domain is EPEVTQTPSHQVTQMGQEVILRCVPISNHLYFYWYRQILGQKVEFLVSFYNNEISEKSEIFDDQFSVERPDGSNFTLKIRSTKLEDSAMYFCASSQDSYNEKLFFGSGTQLSVL.

This chain joins TRBV6-5 and TRBJ1-3, with no clear D. The V and J ends lost 6 bases and 4 bases respectively, with 10 bases between them. Per the germline V gene, CDR1 is MNHEY and CDR2 is SVGAGI. The CDR3 contains 13 residues. CDR3 bases: TGTGCCAGCAGCCCGGTAATAGGAAACACCATATATTTT. Translating it yields CASSPVIGNTIYF.

The CDR3 DNA follows: TGTGCCAGGGGGTCTAGCTCCGAGCAGTACTTC. The encoded protein is CARGSSSEQYF. The J gene is TRBJ2-7, the V gene TRBV2; tentative D call: TRBD2 (5 bases). From germline, CDR1 is SNHLY and CDR2 FYNNEI. The CDR3 is made up of 11 amino acids. Trimming cost V 9 bases and J 6 bases, with 12 bases left between them.

This chain links TRBV27 with TRBJ2-1; 10 nucleotides line up with TRBD2. The CDR3 is made up of 17 amino acids. Trimming removed 1 base from V and 3 bases from J; junction bases left unmatched: 6. CDR1 and CDR2 (germline): MNHEY, SMNVEV (reference sequence). The CDR3 region is CASSLFTSGAVYNEQFF. The DNA for the CDR3 is TGTGCCAGCAGTTTATTTACTAGCGGGGCGGTCTACAATGAGCAGTTCTTC.

The chain recombines TRBV2 with TRBJ1-1; D might be TRBD1 (6 bases). The CDR3 is 14 amino acids. Germline V lookup: CDR1 SNHLY, CDR2 FYNNEI. Trimming removed 7 bases from V and 3 bases from J, with 15 bases in between. The CDR3 coding sequence is TGTGCCAGCAATTCTCAGGGGATAGACACTGAAGCTTTCTTT. Its translation is CASNSQGIDTEAFF.

The chain recombines TRBV4-1 with TRBJ2-1; TRBD1 agrees at 8 bases. Germline-derived CDR1 and CDR2 are MGHRA and YSYEKL. The CDR3 extends over 15 amino acids. After removal of 0 bases from V and 7 bases from J, the junction contained 5 bases not matched to a gene. The CDR3 loop reads CASSQDSGGGNEQFF. CDR3 sequence (DNA): TGCGCCAGCAGCCAAGATTCAGGGGGCGGGAATGAGCAGTTCTTC.

The chain employs TRBV7-8 and TRBJ2-3; D unclear. The CDR3 has 12 residues. V lost 3 bases, J lost 8 bases, and 9 bases lay in between. CDR1 SGHVS and CDR2 FQNEAQ come from the germline V gene. As DNA, the CDR3 is TGTGCCAGCAGCTTTGATCCACTTACGCAGTATTTT. Translated, it gives CASSFDPLTQYF.

The chain links TRBV18 to TRBJ1-2; no definite D call. The CDR3 covers 14 residues. V lost 4 bases, J lost 8 bases, and 17 bases lay in between. Germline loops: CDR1 KGHSH, CDR2 LQKENI. The chain's CDR3 is CASSLNELASGYTF. The CDR3 coding sequence is TGTGCCAGCTCACTGAACGAGTTAGCTTCGGGCTACACCTTC.

This chain connects TRBV7-2 to TRBJ2-3; 11 bases align to TRBD2. Per the germline V gene, CDR1 is SGHTA and CDR2 is FQGNSA. V was pared by 5 bases and J by 2 bases, with 3 bases of the junction left unmatched. The CDR3 has 15 residues. CDR3 amino acids: CASSPTSGDTDTQYF. The CDR3 DNA follows: TGTGCCAGCAGCCCGACTAGCGGGGACACAGATACGCAGTATTTT. Full variable domain (outside the CDR3, taken from reference TRBV7-2 and TRBJ2-3): GAGVSQSPSNKVTEKGKDVELRCDPISGHTALYWYRQSLGQGLEFLIYFQGNSAPDKSGLPSDRFSAERTGGSVSTLTIQRTQQEDSAVYLCASSPTSGDTDTQYFGPGTRLTVL.

V and J are TRBV28 and TRBJ1-1; tentatively, D is TRBD1 (5 bases). The CDR3 is 14 residues long. Germline assignment: CDR1 MDHEN and CDR2 SYDVKM. V was trimmed by 0 bases and J by 3 bases, leaving 8 bases between them. As DNA, the CDR3 is TGTGCCAGCAGTTTATGGGCAGGGTACACTGAAGCTTTCTTT. It is translated as CASSLWAGYTEAFF.